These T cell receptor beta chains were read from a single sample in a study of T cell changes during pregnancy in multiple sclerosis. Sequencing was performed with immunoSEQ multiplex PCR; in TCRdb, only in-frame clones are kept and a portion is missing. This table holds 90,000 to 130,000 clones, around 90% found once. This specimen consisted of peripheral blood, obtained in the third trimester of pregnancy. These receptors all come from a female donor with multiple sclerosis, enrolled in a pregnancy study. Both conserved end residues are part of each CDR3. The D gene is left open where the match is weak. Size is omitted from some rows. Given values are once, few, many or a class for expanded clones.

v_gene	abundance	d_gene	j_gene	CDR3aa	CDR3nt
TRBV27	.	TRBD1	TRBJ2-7	CASRTGQNPSEQYF	TGTGCCAGCAGAACGGGACAGAACCCCAGCGAGCAGTACTTC
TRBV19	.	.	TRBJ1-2	CAGRDIKNGYTF	TGTGCCGGGAGGGACATCAAGAATGGCTACACCTTC
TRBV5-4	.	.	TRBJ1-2	CASSAERGGGYTF	TGTGCCAGCAGCGCCGAAAGGGGTGGTGGCTACACCTTC
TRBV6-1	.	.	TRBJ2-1	CASRLARVLHNEQFF	TGTGCCAGCCGCTTAGCCAGGGTGTTACACAATGAGCAGTTCTTC
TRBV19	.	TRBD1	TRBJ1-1	CATEGTGGKKAFF	TGTGCCACCGAGGGGACAGGTGGCAAAAAAGCTTTCTTT
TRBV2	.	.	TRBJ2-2	CASSELTANTGELFF	TGTGCCAGCAGTGAACTAACGGCGAACACCGGGGAGCTGTTTTTT
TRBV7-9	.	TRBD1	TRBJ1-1	CASSLVGQGTEAFF	TGTGCCAGCAGCTTAGTTGGACAGGGGACTGAAGCTTTCTTT
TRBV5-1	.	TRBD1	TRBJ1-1	CASSLGTGASTEAFF	TGCGCCAGCAGCTTGGGTACAGGGGCCAGCACTGAAGCTTTCTTT
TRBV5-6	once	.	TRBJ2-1	CASSLLVAAGGQFF	TGTGCCAGCAGCTTGTTAGTGGCAGCGGGCGGGCAGTTCTTC
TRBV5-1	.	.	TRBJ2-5	CASSPYQETQYF	TGCGCCAGCAGCCCGTACCAAGAGACCCAGTACTTC
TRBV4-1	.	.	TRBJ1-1	CASSQLLRNTEAFF	TGCGCCAGCAGCCAACTTCTCAGGAACACTGAAGCTTTCTTT
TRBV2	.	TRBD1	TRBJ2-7	CASSESPDRSSYEQYF	TGTGCCAGCAGTGAAAGCCCGGACAGGAGCTCCTACGAGCAGTACTTC
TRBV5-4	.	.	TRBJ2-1	CASSLATGVEQFF	TGTGCCAGCAGCTTGGCCACGGGTGTTGAGCAGTTCTTC
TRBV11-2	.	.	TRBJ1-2	CASSSRSKEF	TGTGCCAGCAGTTCAAGGTCAAAGGAGTTC
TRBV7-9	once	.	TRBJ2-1	CASSLAVGNEQFF	TGTGCCAGCAGCTTAGCTGTCGGGAATGAGCAGTTCTTC
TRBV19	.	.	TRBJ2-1	CASSMRGVGLASYNEQFF	TGTGCCAGTAGTATGCGCGGTGTGGGGCTGGCATCCTACAATGAGCAGTTCTTC
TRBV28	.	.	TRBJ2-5	CASSLGGLRQETQYF	TGTGCCAGCAGTTTGGGGGGATTAAGGCAAGAGACCCAGTACTTC
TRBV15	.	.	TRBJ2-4	CATSRDILAKNIQYF	TGTGCCACCAGCAGAGATATATTAGCCAAAAACATTCAGTACTTC
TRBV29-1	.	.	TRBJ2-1	CSVERLADNEQFF	TGCAGCGTTGAAAGGTTAGCCGACAATGAGCAGTTCTTC
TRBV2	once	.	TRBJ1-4	CASSTGRANEKLFF	TGTGCCAGCAGCACAGGGCGGGCTAATGAAAAACTGTTTTTT